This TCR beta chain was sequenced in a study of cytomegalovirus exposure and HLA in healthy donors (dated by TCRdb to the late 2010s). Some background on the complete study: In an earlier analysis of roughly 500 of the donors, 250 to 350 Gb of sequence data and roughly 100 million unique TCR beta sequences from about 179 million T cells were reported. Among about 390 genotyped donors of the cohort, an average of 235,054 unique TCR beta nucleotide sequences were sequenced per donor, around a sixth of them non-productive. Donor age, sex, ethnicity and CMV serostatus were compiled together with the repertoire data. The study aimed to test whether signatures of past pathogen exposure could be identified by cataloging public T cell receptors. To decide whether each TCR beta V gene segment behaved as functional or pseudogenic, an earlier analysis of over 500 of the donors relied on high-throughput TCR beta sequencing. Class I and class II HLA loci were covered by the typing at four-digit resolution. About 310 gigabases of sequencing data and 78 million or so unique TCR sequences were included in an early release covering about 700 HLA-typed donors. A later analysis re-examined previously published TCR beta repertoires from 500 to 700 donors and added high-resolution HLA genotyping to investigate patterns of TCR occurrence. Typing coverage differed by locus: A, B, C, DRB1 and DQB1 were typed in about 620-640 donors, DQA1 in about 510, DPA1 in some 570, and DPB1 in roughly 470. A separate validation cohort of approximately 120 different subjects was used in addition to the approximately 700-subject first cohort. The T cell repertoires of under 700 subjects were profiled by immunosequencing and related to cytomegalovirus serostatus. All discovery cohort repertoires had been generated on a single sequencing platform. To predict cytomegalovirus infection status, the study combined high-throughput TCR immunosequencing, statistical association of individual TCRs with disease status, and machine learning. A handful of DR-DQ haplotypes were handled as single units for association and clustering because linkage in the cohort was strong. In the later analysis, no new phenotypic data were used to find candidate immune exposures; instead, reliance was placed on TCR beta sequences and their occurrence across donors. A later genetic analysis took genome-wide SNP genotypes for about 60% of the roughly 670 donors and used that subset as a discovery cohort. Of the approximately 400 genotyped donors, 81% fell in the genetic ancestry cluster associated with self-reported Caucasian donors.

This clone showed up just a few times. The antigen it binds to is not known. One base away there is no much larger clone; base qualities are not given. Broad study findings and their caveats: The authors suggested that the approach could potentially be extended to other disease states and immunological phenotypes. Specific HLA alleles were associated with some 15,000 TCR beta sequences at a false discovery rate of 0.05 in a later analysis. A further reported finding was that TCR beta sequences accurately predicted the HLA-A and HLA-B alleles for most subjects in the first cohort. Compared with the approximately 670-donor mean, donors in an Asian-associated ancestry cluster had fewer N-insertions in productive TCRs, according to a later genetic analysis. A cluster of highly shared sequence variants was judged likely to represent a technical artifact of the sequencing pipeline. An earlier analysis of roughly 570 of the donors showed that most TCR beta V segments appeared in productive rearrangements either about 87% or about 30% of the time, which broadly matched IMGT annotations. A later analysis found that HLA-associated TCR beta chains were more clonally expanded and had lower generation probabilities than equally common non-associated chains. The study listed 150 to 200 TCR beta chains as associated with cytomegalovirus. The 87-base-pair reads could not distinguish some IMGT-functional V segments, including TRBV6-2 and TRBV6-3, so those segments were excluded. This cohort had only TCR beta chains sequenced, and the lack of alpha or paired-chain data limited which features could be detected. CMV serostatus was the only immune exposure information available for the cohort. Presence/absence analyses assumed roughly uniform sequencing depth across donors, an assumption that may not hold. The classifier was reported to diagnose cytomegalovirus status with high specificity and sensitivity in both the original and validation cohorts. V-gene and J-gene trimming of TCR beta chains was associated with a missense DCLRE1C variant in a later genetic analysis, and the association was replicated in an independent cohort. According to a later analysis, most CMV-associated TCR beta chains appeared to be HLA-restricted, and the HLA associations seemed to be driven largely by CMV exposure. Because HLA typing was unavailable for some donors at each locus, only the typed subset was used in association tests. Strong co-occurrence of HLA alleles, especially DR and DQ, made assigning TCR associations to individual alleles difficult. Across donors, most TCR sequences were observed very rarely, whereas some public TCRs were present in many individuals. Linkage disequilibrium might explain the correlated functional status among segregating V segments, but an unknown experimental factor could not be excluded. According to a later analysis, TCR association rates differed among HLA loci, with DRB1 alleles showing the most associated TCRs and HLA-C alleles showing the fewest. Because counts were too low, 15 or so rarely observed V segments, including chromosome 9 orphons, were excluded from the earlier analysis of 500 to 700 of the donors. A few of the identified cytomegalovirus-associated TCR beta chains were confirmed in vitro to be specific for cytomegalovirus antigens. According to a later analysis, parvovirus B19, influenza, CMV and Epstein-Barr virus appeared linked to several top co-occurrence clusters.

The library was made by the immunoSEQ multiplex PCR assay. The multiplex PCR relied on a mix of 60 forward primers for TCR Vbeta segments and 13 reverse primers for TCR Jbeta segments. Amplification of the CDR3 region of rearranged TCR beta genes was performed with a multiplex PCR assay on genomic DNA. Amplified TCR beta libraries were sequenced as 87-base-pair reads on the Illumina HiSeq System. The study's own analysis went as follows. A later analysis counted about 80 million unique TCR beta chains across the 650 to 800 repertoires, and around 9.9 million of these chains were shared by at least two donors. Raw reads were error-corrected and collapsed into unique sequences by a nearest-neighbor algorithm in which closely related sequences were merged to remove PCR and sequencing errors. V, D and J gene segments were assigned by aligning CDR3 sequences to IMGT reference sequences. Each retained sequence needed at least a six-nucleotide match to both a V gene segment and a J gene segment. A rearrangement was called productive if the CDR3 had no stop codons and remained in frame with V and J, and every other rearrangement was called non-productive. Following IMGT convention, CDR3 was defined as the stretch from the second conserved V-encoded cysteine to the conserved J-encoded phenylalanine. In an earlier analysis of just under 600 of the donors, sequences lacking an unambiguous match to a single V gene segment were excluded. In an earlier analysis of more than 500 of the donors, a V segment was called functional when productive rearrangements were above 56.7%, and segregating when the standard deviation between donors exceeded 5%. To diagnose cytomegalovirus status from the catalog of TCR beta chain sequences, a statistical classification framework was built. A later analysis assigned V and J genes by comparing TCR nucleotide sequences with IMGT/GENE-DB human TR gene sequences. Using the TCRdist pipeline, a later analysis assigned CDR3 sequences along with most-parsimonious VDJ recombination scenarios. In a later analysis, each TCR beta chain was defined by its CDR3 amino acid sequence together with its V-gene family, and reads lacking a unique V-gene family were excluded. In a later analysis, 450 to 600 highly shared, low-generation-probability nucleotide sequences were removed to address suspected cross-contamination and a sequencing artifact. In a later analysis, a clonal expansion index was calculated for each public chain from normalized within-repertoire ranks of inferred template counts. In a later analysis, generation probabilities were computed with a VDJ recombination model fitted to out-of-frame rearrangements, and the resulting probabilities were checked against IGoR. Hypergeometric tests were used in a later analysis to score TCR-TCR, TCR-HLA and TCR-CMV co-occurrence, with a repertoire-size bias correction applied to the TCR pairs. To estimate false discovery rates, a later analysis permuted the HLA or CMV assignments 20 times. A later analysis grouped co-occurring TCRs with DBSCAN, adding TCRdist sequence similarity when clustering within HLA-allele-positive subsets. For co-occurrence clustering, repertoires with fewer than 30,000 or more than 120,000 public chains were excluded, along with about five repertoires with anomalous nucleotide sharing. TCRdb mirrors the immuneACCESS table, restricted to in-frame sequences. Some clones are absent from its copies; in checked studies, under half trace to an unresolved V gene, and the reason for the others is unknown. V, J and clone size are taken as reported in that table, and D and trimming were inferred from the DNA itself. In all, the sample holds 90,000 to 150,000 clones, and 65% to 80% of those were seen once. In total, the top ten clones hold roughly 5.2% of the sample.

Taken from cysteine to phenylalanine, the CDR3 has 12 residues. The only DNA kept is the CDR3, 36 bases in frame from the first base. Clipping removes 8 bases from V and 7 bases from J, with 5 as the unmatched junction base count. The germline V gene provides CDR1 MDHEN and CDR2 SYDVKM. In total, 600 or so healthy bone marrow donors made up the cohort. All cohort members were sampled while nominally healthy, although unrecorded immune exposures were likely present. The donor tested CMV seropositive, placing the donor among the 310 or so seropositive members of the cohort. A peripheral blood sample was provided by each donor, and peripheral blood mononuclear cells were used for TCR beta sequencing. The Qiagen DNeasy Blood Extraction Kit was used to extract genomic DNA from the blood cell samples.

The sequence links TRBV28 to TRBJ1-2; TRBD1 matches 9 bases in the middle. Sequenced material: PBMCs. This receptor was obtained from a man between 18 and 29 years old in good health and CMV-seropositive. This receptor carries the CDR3 CASGHRGLGYTF. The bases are TGTGCCAGCGGACACAGGGGGCTTGGCTACACCTTC.